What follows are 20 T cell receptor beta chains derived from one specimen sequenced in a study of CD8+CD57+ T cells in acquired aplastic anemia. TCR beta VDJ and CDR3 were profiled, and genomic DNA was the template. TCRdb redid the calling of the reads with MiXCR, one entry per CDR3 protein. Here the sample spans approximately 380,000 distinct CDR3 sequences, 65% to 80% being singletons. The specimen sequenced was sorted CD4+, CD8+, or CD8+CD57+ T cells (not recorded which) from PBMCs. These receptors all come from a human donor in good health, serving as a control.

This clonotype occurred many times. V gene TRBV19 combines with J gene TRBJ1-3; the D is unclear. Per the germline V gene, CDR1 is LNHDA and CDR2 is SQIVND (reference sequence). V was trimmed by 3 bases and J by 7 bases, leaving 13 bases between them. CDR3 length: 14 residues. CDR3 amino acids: CASSIWGLENTIYF. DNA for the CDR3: TGTGCCAGTAGTATTTGGGGTTTGGAGAACACCATATATTTT.

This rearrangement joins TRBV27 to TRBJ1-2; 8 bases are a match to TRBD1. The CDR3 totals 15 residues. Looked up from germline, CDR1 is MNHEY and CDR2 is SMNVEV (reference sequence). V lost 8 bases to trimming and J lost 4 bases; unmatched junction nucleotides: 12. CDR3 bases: TGTGCCAGCGCTTTAGACAGGGGCTTAAGCTATGGCTACACCTTC. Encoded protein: CASALDRGLSYGYTF.

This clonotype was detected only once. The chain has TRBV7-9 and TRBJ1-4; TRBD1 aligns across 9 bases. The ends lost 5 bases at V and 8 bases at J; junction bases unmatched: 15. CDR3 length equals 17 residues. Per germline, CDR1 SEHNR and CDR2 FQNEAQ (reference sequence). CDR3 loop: CASSLDRTGAPPEKLFF. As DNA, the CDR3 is TGTGCCAGCAGCCTAGACCGGACAGGGGCCCCGCCCGAAAAACTGTTTTTT.

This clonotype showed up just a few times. CDR3 region: CASSQGDRGNEKLFF. The DNA of the CDR3 is TGTGCCAGCAGCCAAGGGGACAGGGGGAATGAAAAACTGTTTTTT. The chain links TRBV3-1 to TRBJ1-4; 11 bases match TRBD1. CDR1 LGHDT and CDR2 YNNKEL come from the germline V gene (reference sequence). Losses at the gene ends were 1 base for V and 5 bases for J; bases not matched to a gene: 0. The CDR3 has 15 amino acids.

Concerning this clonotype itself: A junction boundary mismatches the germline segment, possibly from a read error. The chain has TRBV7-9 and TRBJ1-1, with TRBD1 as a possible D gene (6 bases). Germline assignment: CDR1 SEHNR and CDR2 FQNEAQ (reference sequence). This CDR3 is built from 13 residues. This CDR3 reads CASSFRGHSEDTF. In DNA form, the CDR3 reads TGTGCCAGCAGCTTCCGGGGGCACTCTGAAGACACCTTC.

This chain's CDR3 is CASSAQREWPLHF. The CDR3 DNA is TGTGCCAGCAGCGCCCAGCGGGAGTGGCCCCTCCACTTT. This chain joins TRBV7-2 and TRBJ1-6, with unresolved D. The ends were cut back, 5 bases at V and 13 bases at J, with 15 bases in the middle. Germline CDR1 SGHTA, CDR2 FQGNSA. The CDR3 length is 13 residues.

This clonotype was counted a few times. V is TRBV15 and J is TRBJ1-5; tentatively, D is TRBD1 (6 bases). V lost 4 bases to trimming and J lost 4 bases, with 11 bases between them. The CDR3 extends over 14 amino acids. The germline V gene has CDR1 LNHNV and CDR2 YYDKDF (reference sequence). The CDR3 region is CATSTRTANQPQHF. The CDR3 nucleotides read TGTGCCACCAGCACCCGGACAGCTAATCAGCCCCAGCATTTT.

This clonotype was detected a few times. The CDR3 protein is CASSQVYRGLRSRNTIYF. CDR3 sequence (DNA): TGCGCCAGCAGCCAAGTATACCGGGGGCTCAGAAGTCGAAACACCATATATTTT. The rearrangement links TRBV4-1 to TRBJ1-3, with D possibly being TRBD1 (6 bases). The germline CDR1 and CDR2 sequences are MGHRA and YSYEKL. The CDR3 has 18 residues. Deletions cut 1 base from V and 5 bases from J, with 21 bases between.

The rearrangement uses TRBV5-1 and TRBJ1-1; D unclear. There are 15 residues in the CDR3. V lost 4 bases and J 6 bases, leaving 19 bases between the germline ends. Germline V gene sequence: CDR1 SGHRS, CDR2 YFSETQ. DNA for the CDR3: TGCGCCAGCAGCCTCAACAGCCATCGAGGTTCTGAAGCTTTCTTT. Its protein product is CASSLNSHRGSEAFF. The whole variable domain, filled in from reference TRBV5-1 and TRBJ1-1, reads KAGVTQTPRYLIKTRGQQVTLSCSPISGHRSVSWYQQTPGQGLQFLFEYFSETQRNKGNFPGRFSGRQFSNSRSEMNVSTLELGDSALYLCASSLNSHRGSEAFFGQGTRLTVV.

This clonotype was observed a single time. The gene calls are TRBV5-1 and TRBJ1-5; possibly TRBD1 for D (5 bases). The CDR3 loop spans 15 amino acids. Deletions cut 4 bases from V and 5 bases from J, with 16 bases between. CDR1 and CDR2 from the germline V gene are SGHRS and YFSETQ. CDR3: CASSEALGHDQPQHF. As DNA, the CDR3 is TGCGCCAGCAGCGAGGCACTGGGGCACGATCAGCCCCAGCATTTT. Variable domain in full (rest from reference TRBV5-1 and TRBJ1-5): KAGVTQTPRYLIKTRGQQVTLSCSPISGHRSVSWYQQTPGQGLQFLFEYFSETQRNKGNFPGRFSGRQFSNSRSEMNVSTLELGDSALYLCASSEALGHDQPQHFGDGTRLSIL.

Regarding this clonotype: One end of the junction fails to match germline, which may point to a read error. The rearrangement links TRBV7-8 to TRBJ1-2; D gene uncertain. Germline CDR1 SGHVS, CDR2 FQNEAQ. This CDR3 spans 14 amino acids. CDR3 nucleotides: TGTGCCAGCAGTATCAATGAGAATAGCTATGGCTCCACCTTC. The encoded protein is CASSINENSYGSTF.

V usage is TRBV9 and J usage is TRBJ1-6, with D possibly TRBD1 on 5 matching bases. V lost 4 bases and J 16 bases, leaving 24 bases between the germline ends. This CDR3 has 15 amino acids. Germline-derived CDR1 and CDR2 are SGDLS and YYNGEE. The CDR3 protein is CASSTTAGETDTLHF. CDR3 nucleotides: TGTGCCAGCAGCACCACGGCGGGGGAGACAGATACGCTCCACTTT.

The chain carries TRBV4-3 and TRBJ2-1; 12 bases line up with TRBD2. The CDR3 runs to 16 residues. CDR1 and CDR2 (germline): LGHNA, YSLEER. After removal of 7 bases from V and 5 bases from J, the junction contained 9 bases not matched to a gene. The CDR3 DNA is TGCGCCAGCACCTACGTGGGGACTAGCGGGCACAATGAGCAGTTCTTC. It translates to CASTYVGTSGHNEQFF.

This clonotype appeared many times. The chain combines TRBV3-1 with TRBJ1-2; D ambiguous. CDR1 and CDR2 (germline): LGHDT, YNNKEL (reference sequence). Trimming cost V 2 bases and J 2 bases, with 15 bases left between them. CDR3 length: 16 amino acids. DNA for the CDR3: TGTGCCAGCAGCCAATGGCGTGCCGATCAGAACTATGGCTACACCTTC. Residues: CASSQWRADQNYGYTF.

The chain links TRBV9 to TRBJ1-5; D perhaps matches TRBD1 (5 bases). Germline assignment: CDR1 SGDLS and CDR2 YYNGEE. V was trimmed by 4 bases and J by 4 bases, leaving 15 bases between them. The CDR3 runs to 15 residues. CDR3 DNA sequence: TGTGCCAGCAGCCCCAGGGAGCGGGGGAATCAGCCCCAGCATTTT. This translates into CASSPRERGNQPQHF.

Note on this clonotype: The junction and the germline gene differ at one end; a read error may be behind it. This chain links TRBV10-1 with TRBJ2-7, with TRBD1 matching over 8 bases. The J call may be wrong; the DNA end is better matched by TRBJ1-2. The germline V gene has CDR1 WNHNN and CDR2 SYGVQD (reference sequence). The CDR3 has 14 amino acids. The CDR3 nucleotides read TGCGCCAACCAACAGGGGGGCCCGGCCTATGACTACACCTTC. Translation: CANQQGGPAYDYTF.

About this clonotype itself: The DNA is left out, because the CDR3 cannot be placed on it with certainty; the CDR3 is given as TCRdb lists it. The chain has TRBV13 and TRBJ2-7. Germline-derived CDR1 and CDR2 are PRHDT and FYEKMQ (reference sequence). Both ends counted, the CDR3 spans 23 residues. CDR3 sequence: CASSQTSVYFCAISALDGYEQYF.

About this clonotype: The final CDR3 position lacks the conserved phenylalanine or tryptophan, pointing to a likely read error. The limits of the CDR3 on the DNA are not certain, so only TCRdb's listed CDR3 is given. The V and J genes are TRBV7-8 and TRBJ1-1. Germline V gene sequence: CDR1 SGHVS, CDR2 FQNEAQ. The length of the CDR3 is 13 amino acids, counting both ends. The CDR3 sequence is CASSLSQDGYTFG.

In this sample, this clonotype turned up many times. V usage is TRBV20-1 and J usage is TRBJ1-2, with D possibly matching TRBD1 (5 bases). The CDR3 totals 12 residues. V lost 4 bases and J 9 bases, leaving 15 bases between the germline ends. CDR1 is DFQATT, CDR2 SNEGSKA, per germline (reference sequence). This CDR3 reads CSANEGSFSYTF. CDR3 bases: TGCAGTGCTAACGAGGGGAGTTTTAGCTACACCTTC.

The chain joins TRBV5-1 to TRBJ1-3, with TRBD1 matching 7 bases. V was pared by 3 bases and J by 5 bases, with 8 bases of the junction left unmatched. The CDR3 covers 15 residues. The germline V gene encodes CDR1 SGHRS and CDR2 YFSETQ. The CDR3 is CASSWTGQLRNTIYF. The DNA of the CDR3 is TGCGCCAGCAGCTGGACGGGACAGCTACGAAACACCATATATTTT.